Listed below are T cell receptor beta chains from one sample, sequenced in a study of T-cell reconstitution after alpha-beta-depleted transplantation in children. A single record per CDR3 protein comes from TCRdb applying MiXCR to the PCR reads. The top ten hold roughly 13% of the sample, which has around 180,000 distinct CDR3 sequences, roughly 11% seen once. Sequenced here: PBMCs, sampled before TCRalphabeta/CD19-depleted stem cell transplant. These receptors originate from a boy younger than 10 with acute myeloid leukemia, due to receive a stem cell transplant. The CDR3 runs from the conserved cysteine through the conserved F or W. The D gene is left open where the match is weak. Only some rows state a clone size, as once, few, many or a class for expanded clones.

>TRBJ2-7|many|TRBV20-1|NA
CSARVASSYEQYF
TGCAGTGCTAGAGTCGCGAGCTCCTACGAGCAGTACTTC
>TRBJ2-1|many|TRBV7-2|TRBD2
CASSLILGGYEQFF
TGTGCCAGCAGCTTAATACTGGGGGGGTATGAGCAGTTCTTC
>TRBJ2-7|many|TRBV28|NA
CASNPGGRDHEQYF
TGTGCCAGCAACCCTGGAGGCAGGGACCACGAGCAGTACTTC
>TRBJ2-3|many|TRBV3-1|TRBD2
CASSQDRGEGRDTQYF
TGTGCCAGCAGCCAAGACCGAGGGGAGGGGAGGGATACGCAGTATTTT
>TRBJ2-3|many|TRBV7-9|NA
CASSPSRGHTDTQYF
TGTGCCAGCAGCCCAAGCAGGGGCCACACAGATACGCAGTATTTT
>TRBJ2-2|many|TRBV28|TRBD1
CASSPGDRVVMLSGELFF
TGTGCCAGCAGTCCAGGGGACAGGGTGGTGATGTTGTCCGGGGAGCTGTTTTTT
>TRBJ1-1|many|TRBV6-1|NA
CASSEKQGYTEAFF
TGTGCCAGCAGTGAAAAACAGGGTTACACTGAAGCTTTCTTT
>TRBJ1-1|many|TRBV6-1|NA
CASSEAYFTEAFF
TGTGCCAGCAGTGAAGCGTACTTCACTGAAGCTTTCTTT
>TRBJ2-2|NA|TRBV18|NA
CASSPQDLTGELFF
TGTGCCAGCTCACCGCAGGACCTTACCGGGGAGCTGTTTTTT
>TRBJ1-4|many|TRBV18|NA
CASSPRPRQRINEKLFF
TGTGCCAGCTCACCTAGGCCCCGACAGCGGATTAATGAAAAACTGTTTTTT
>TRBJ2-3|few|TRBV19|TRBD1
CASSQTGRPADTQYF
TGTGCCAGCTCCCAGACAGGGCGCCCCGCAGATACGCAGTATTTT
>TRBJ2-7|many|TRBV5-1|NA
CASGWGRGTYEQYF
TGCGCCAGTGGTTGGGGGCGCGGAACCTACGAGCAGTACTTC
>TRBJ2-1|many|TRBV5-1|NA
CASSLFGRRSYNEQFF
TGCGCCAGCAGCTTGTTTGGGAGGAGGTCCTACAATGAGCAGTTCTTC
>TRBJ2-5|many|TRBV12-3/TRBV12-4|NA
CASSPGGGETQYF
TGTGCCAGCAGCCCAGGGGGGGGTGAGACCCAGTACTTC
>TRBJ2-1|many|TRBV20-1|NA
CSARRTVYNEQFF
TGCAGTGCTAGACGGACGGTCTACAATGAGCAGTTCTTC
>TRBJ2-7|many|TRBV7-2|NA
CASSLTISYEQYF
TGTGCCAGCAGCTTAACGATCTCCTACGAGCAGTACTTC
>TRBJ2-7|many|TRBV10-3|TRBD1
CAISELQGEHEQYF
TGTGCCATCAGTGAGTTGCAGGGGGAACACGAGCAGTACTTC
>TRBJ2-1|many|TRBV3-1|NA
CASSQVTLNNEQFF
TGTGCCAGCAGCCAAGTTACGTTAAACAATGAGCAGTTCTTC
>TRBJ2-7|many|TRBV19|NA
CASSAGNYEQYF
TGTGCCAGTAGTGCCGGGAACTACGAGCAGTACTTC
>TRBJ2-5|many|TRBV5-6|NA
CASSFSGQSQETQYF
TGTGCCAGCAGCTTCTCGGGGCAGTCACAAGAGACCCAGTACTTC
>TRBJ1-1|many|TRBV20-1|NA
CSAIKGSTEAFF
TGCAGTGCTATAAAGGGGAGTACTGAAGCTTTCTTT
>TRBJ2-1|many|TRBV7-3|NA
CASSSGSSSYNEQFF
TGTGCCAGCAGTTCGGGCTCGAGCTCCTACAATGAGCAGTTCTTC
>TRBJ2-7|many|TRBV7-8|TRBD2
CASSRPLAGGPSSYEQYF
TGTGCCAGCTCGAGACCCCTAGCGGGAGGGCCGAGCTCCTACGAGCAGTACTTC
>TRBJ2-3|many|TRBV5-1|TRBD1
CASSQAGRGTGNVEDTQYF
TGCGCCAGCAGCCAAGCCGGGAGAGGGACAGGGAATGTTGAAGATACGCAGTATTTT
>TRBJ1-1|many|TRBV15|NA
CATSSLKRGMNTEAFF
TGTGCCACCAGCTCCCTAAAACGAGGGATGAACACTGAAGCTTTCTTT
>TRBJ1-1|many|TRBV7-6|NA
CASGPLGAFEAFF
TGTGCCAGCGGCCCCCTGGGGGCGTTTGAAGCTTTCTTT
>TRBJ1-5|many|TRBV6-2/TRBV6-3|NA
CASSYRGDSKPQHF
TGTGCCAGCAGTTACCGGGGTGACTCGAAGCCCCAGCATTTT
>TRBJ1-5|many|TRBV28|NA
CASSLPPRCRGNQPQHF
TGTGCCAGCAGTTTACCCCCAAGGTGTCGTGGCAATCAGCCCCAGCATTTT
>TRBJ2-3|many|TRBV5-1|NA
CASSLWSSSTDTQYF
TGCGCCAGCAGCTTATGGAGCTCTAGCACAGATACGCAGTATTTT
>TRBJ1-2|many|TRBV18|NA
CASSPTSPGQGHGYTF
TGTGCCAGCTCACCGACCTCCCCGGGGCAGGGTCATGGCTACACCTTC
>TRBJ2-1|many|TRBV7-3|NA
CASSADWGFDNEQFF
TGTGCCAGCAGCGCCGACTGGGGGTTCGACAATGAGCAGTTCTTC
>TRBJ1-5|NA|TRBV30|NA
CAWASGSGNQPQHF
TGTGCCTGGGCCTCAGGGTCGGGCAATCAGCCCCAGCATTTT
>TRBJ2-2|many|TRBV29-1|NA
CSPLEGRPSDSTGELFF
TGCAGCCCGTTGGAGGGGCGGCCTAGTGATTCGACCGGGGAGCTGTTTTTT
>TRBJ2-2|many|TRBV7-8|TRBD2
CASSLLAEREVVGELFF
TGTGCCAGCAGCTTATTGGCCGAGCGGGAGGTGGTCGGGGAGCTGTTTTTT
>TRBJ2-1|many|TRBV4-1|TRBD2
CASSLIPLAGGYNEQFF
TGCGCCAGCAGCCTCATCCCACTAGCGGGGGGTTACAATGAGCAGTTCTTC
>TRBJ1-1|many|TRBV3-1|TRBD1
CASSRQGREAFF
TGTGCCAGCAGCCGACAGGGGCGGGAGGCTTTCTTT
>TRBJ1-2|many|TRBV30|TRBD1
CAWNPGQGSYGYTF
TGTGCCTGGAATCCGGGACAGGGATCCTATGGCTACACCTTC
>TRBJ1-2|NA|TRBV5-6|NA
CASSLGLGRRHGYTF
TGTGCCAGCAGCTTGGGCCTAGGGAGACGGCATGGCTACACCTTC
>TRBJ2-2|many|TRBV7-3|TRBD2
CASSSLAGDGVGELFF
TGTGCCAGCAGCTCCCTAGCGGGAGATGGCGTGGGGGAGCTGTTTTTT
>TRBJ2-5|many|TRBV24-1|NA
CATSDLAKTQYF
TGTGCCACCAGTGATTTAGCTAAGACCCAGTACTTC
>TRBJ2-1|NA|TRBV7-9|TRBD2
CASSAQTSGGVDEQFF
TGTGCCAGCAGCGCTCAGACTAGCGGGGGTGTGGATGAGCAGTTCTTC
>TRBJ2-3|many|TRBV4-1|NA
CASSQGRYTTDTQYF
TGCGCCAGCAGCCAAGGGCGCTACACGACAGATACGCAGTATTTT
>TRBJ2-1|NA|TRBV20-1|TRBD2
CSASFGTSGGALFDEQFF
TGCAGTGCTTCTTTTGGGACTAGCGGGGGGGCACTATTTGATGAGCAGTTCTTC
>TRBJ2-2|many|TRBV5-1|TRBD2
CASSLGGLAGTGELFF
TGCGCCAGCAGCTTGGGGGGACTAGCGGGCACCGGGGAGCTGTTTTTT
>TRBJ1-1|many|TRBV9|NA
CASSVDIYGTEAFF
TGTGCCAGCAGCGTAGACATTTATGGCACTGAAGCTTTCTTT
>TRBJ1-2|many|TRBV12-3/TRBV12-4|NA
CASWGFGYGYTF
TGTGCCAGCTGGGGGTTCGGCTATGGCTACACCTTC
>TRBJ2-5|many|TRBV5-1|NA
CASSLGRVMETQYF
TGCGCCAGCTCCCTGGGCAGGGTCATGGAGACCCAGTACTTC
>TRBJ2-3|many|TRBV5-1|TRBD2
CASSGGPLAGGPDTQYF
TGCGCCAGCAGCGGTGGGCCACTAGCGGGGGGGCCTGATACGCAGTATTTT
>TRBJ2-7|many|TRBV28|NA
CASSLYGGLYEQYF
TGTGCCAGCAGTTTATACGGGGGGCTCTACGAGCAGTACTTC
>TRBJ2-3|many|TRBV13|NA
CASPGRHTDTQYF
TGTGCCAGCCCGGGACGACACACAGATACGCAGTATTTT
>TRBJ1-5|many|TRBV3-1|NA
CASSQEGGSDQPQHF
TGTGCCAGCAGCCAAGAGGGGGGGTCGGATCAGCCCCAGCATTTT
>TRBJ2-5|many|TRBV7-8|NA
CASSSPYGAHQETQYF
TGTGCCAGCAGCTCCCCGTACGGAGCACACCAAGAGACCCAGTACTTC
>TRBJ1-1|many|TRBV7-9|TRBD1
CASSKGQAEAFF
TGTGCCAGCAGCAAAGGACAGGCGGAAGCTTTCTTT